The entry below describes one T cell receptor beta chain. This CDR3 contains 12 residues. The V end lost 7 bases, the J end lost 7 bases, and 13 bases lay between the germline ends. Per germline, CDR1 SNHLY and CDR2 FYNNEI. The data derive from a study of blood T cell repertoires in COVID-19. Study background: Specimens from acute and convalescent COVID-19 originated in the United States, Italy and Spain.

Assay used: immunoSEQ multiplex PCR; TCRdb lists only in-frame clones, some missing. The table has about 370,000 clones, around 92% seen once. This chain links TRBV2 with TRBJ1-1, with a possible D match to TRBD1 (5 bases). The TCR originated in a woman aged 30 to 39 with COVID-19, enrolled during active disease. The sequenced sample was peripheral blood. The CDR3 sequence: CASTRVVGEAFF. The DNA of the CDR3 is TGTGCCAGCACCAGGGTGGTAGGTGAAGCTTTCTTT.